This T cell receptor (beta chain) was identified in a study of beta chain features in type 1 diabetes. Study details: Age, gender and cell yields were similar between patients and healthy donors. Examination of sorted cells across all samples involved around 99 million cells. Study observations and caveats: In all four CD4+ subsets, TCRB CDR3 length was significantly, moderately reduced in type 1 diabetes.

Expressed TCRB transcripts were sequenced because the isolated RNA had all been reverse transcribed beforehand. The data were produced by immunoSEQ multiplex PCR, yet TCRdb's version contains in-frame clones alone and is incomplete. This repertoire shows a few hundred thousand clones, around 24% found once; its top ten account for about 0.011%. This clone has more than one count but fewer than ten. Its cognate antigen is unknown. The V gene lost 0 bases and the J gene lost 4 bases, with 16 bases spanning the gap. This CDR3 has 16 amino acids. CDR1 and CDR2 from the germline V gene are SGDLS and YYNGEE. Purity exceeding 95% was reached by all sorted populations.

This receptor was identified in a woman in her 30s with type 1 diabetes. The material sequenced was naive CD4+ T cells from blood. V gene TRBV9 combines with J gene TRBJ1-1; possible D gene TRBD1, 5 bases. The CDR3 protein is CASSVDPGFPGTEAFF. The CDR3 DNA reads TGTGCCAGCAGCGTAGACCCAGGGTTCCCGGGCACTGAAGCTTTCTTT.